These T cell receptor beta chains were read from a single sample in a study of blood T cell repertoires in COVID-19. Clones were read by immunoSEQ multiplex PCR, and TCRdb kept only the in-frame ones, dropping some. The table shows about 250,000 clones, with roughly 90% occurring only once. The specimen sequenced was peripheral blood. Receptors originate from a woman aged 40-49 years who had recovered from COVID-19. CDR3s include the opening cysteine and the closing phenylalanine or tryptophan. The order of the fields is D gene, clone size, CDR3 length, V gene, J gene, CDR3 DNA, CDR3 protein. The D gene is left open where the match is weak. Only part of the rows carry a size: once, few, many, or a class if the clone is expanded.

d_gene: .
abundance: .
len: 14
v_gene: TRBV18
j_gene: TRBJ2-5
CDR3nt: TGTGCCAGCTCACCTCCGACAGTTCAAGAGACCCAGTACTTC
CDR3aa: CASSPPTVQETQYF

d_gene: .
abundance: .
len: 12
v_gene: TRBV12-3/TRBV12-4
j_gene: TRBJ1-1
CDR3nt: TGTGCCAGCAGTCTAGTCGACACTGAAGCTTTCTTT
CDR3aa: CASSLVDTEAFF

d_gene: .
abundance: once
len: 13
v_gene: TRBV12-3/TRBV12-4
j_gene: TRBJ1-1
CDR3nt: TGTGCCAGCAGCCACGACAAGAACACTGAAGCTTTCTTT
CDR3aa: CASSHDKNTEAFF

d_gene: TRBD2
abundance: .
len: 12
v_gene: TRBV27
j_gene: TRBJ2-1
CDR3nt: TGTGCCAGCGTTCAGACTAGCGGCCATTTTTTCTTC
CDR3aa: CASVQTSGHFFF

d_gene: TRBD1
abundance: .
len: 17
v_gene: TRBV5-1
j_gene: TRBJ2-1
CDR3nt: TGCGCCAGCAGCTTGGCCCCCGGGACAGGGTACGACAATGAGCAGTTCTTC
CDR3aa: CASSLAPGTGYDNEQFF

d_gene: TRBD2
abundance: .
len: 15
v_gene: TRBV3-1/TRBV3-2
j_gene: TRBJ2-7
CDR3nt: TGTGCCAGCAGCCGGGGTTATAGCGGGAGTTTCGAGCAGTACTTC
CDR3aa: CASSRGYSGSFEQYF

d_gene: .
abundance: once
len: 14
v_gene: TRBV11-3
j_gene: TRBJ2-3
CDR3nt: TGTGCCAGCAGCTGGCAGGGGGGCCCAGATACGCAGTATTTT
CDR3aa: CASSWQGGPDTQYF

d_gene: .
abundance: .
len: 15
v_gene: TRBV19
j_gene: TRBJ1-3
CDR3nt: TGTGCCAGTAGTAGTGACGGGAACTCTGGAAACACCATATATTTT
CDR3aa: CASSSDGNSGNTIYF

d_gene: .
abundance: .
len: 15
v_gene: TRBV7-9
j_gene: TRBJ1-5
CDR3nt: TGTGCCAGCAGCCCACCTGGAGGCTTGGAACAGCCCCAGCATTTT
CDR3aa: CASSPPGGLEQPQHF

d_gene: TRBD1
abundance: .
len: 15
v_gene: TRBV7-9
j_gene: TRBJ2-1
CDR3nt: TGTGCCAGCAGCTTAGCGGGCCAGGGGGCAAATGAGCAGTTCTTC
CDR3aa: CASSLAGQGANEQFF

d_gene: TRBD2
abundance: .
len: 15
v_gene: TRBV7-6
j_gene: TRBJ2-3
CDR3nt: TGTGCCAGCAGCCCGCGGGGGGGCAGCACAGATACGCAGTATTTT
CDR3aa: CASSPRGGSTDTQYF

d_gene: TRBD1
abundance: .
len: 14
v_gene: TRBV29-1
j_gene: TRBJ1-1
CDR3nt: TGCAGCGTTGCCAATACAGGGGGCATCACTGAAGCTTTCTTT
CDR3aa: CSVANTGGITEAFF

d_gene: .
abundance: .
len: 14
v_gene: TRBV5-1
j_gene: TRBJ2-7
CDR3nt: TGCGCCAGCAGCTTGGCACAGGCGGGATACGAGCAGTACTTC
CDR3aa: CASSLAQAGYEQYF

d_gene: .
abundance: .
len: 12
v_gene: TRBV4-1
j_gene: TRBJ2-2
CDR3nt: TGCGCCAGCAGCCCTCCCGCCGGGGAGCTGTTTTTT
CDR3aa: CASSPPAGELFF

d_gene: TRBD1
abundance: .
len: 14
v_gene: TRBV24-1
j_gene: TRBJ1-5
CDR3nt: TGTGCCACCAGTGATACGACAGGGATTCAGCCCCAGCATTTT
CDR3aa: CATSDTTGIQPQHF

d_gene: .
abundance: .
len: 13
v_gene: TRBV10-3
j_gene: TRBJ1-3
CDR3nt: TGTGCCATCAGTGAGTCGAGGCTACGCAGCGTATATTTT
CDR3aa: CAISESRLRSVYF

d_gene: .
abundance: .
len: 15
v_gene: TRBV24-1
j_gene: TRBJ1-1
CDR3nt: TGTGCCACCAGTGATTCCAAGACAGCGAACACTGAAGCTTTCTTT
CDR3aa: CATSDSKTANTEAFF

d_gene: TRBD1
abundance: .
len: 18
v_gene: TRBV27
j_gene: TRBJ1-6
CDR3nt: TGTGCCAGCAGTCGCAAGTGGGGGGACAGCTCCTATAATTCACCCCTCCACTTT
CDR3aa: CASSRKWGDSSYNSPLHF

d_gene: .
abundance: .
len: 15
v_gene: TRBV24-1
j_gene: TRBJ2-3
CDR3nt: TGTGCCACCAGTGATTTGAGGAGACCCACAGATACGCAGTATTTT
CDR3aa: CATSDLRRPTDTQYF

d_gene: .
abundance: .
len: 14
v_gene: TRBV6-5
j_gene: TRBJ2-1
CDR3nt: TGTGCCAGTGAGGTGGCGGACTCCTACAATGAGCAGTTCTTC
CDR3aa: CASEVADSYNEQFF

d_gene: .
abundance: once
len: 18
v_gene: TRBV4-1
j_gene: TRBJ2-5
CDR3nt: TGCGCCAGCAGCCAAGAGTCCGAGGCGGCGCGCGGGTCTGAGACCCAGTACTTC
CDR3aa: CASSQESEAARGSETQYF

d_gene: .
abundance: few
len: 11
v_gene: TRBV7-2
j_gene: TRBJ2-5
CDR3nt: TGTGCCAGCAGCGCAAGCGAGACCCAGTACTTC
CDR3aa: CASSASETQYF

d_gene: TRBD1
abundance: .
len: 16
v_gene: TRBV19
j_gene: TRBJ2-2
CDR3nt: TGTGCCAGTACCGATCCTTTGGGACAGGGCCCCGGGGAGCTGTTTTTT
CDR3aa: CASTDPLGQGPGELFF

d_gene: .
abundance: .
len: 14
v_gene: TRBV6-5
j_gene: TRBJ1-6
CDR3nt: TGTGCCAGCAGTTATACACAGTTGGATTCACCCCTCCACTTT
CDR3aa: CASSYTQLDSPLHF

d_gene: TRBD1
abundance: .
len: 13
v_gene: TRBV5-1
j_gene: TRBJ1-1
CDR3nt: TGCGCCAGCAGCCCCGGGACAGGTGGTGAGGCTTTCTTT
CDR3aa: CASSPGTGGEAFF

d_gene: .
abundance: .
len: 16
v_gene: TRBV9
j_gene: TRBJ2-3
CDR3nt: TGTGCCAGCAGCCCGGGAGTGGGAACTAGCACAGATACGCAGTATTTT
CDR3aa: CASSPGVGTSTDTQYF

d_gene: TRBD2
abundance: .
len: 15
v_gene: TRBV3-1/TRBV3-2
j_gene: TRBJ2-7
CDR3nt: TGTGCCAGCAGCCAAGATGCGGGGGGGTTGGACGAGCAGTACTTC
CDR3aa: CASSQDAGGLDEQYF

d_gene: TRBD2
abundance: .
len: 13
v_gene: TRBV3-1/TRBV3-2
j_gene: TRBJ2-1
CDR3nt: TGTGCCAGCAGCGCTAGCGCGGGGGATGAGCAGTTCTTC
CDR3aa: CASSASAGDEQFF

d_gene: .
abundance: .
len: 15
v_gene: TRBV19
j_gene: TRBJ1-5
CDR3nt: TGTGCCAGTAGGGGGACACCCTATAGCAATCAGCCCCAGCATTTT
CDR3aa: CASRGTPYSNQPQHF

d_gene: .
abundance: few
len: 15
v_gene: TRBV6-1
j_gene: TRBJ1-2
CDR3nt: TGTGCCAGCAGTGACCTCCGGACAGCTAACTATGGCTACACCTTC
CDR3aa: CASSDLRTANYGYTF

d_gene: .
abundance: .
len: 14
v_gene: TRBV12-2
j_gene: TRBJ2-7
CDR3nt: TGTGCAAGTCGCTCCGGACTAGCGGGAGGTGAGCAGTACTTC
CDR3aa: CASRSGLAGGEQYF

d_gene: TRBD1
abundance: .
len: 15
v_gene: TRBV27
j_gene: TRBJ2-5
CDR3nt: TGTGCCAGCAGTTCTTCCGGGACAGGGGGCGAGGCCCAGTACTTC
CDR3aa: CASSSSGTGGEAQYF

d_gene: TRBD1
abundance: .
len: 15
v_gene: TRBV11-3
j_gene: TRBJ1-1
CDR3nt: TGTGCCAGCAGCCCCTGGGACAGGGAGAACACTGAAGCTTTCTTT
CDR3aa: CASSPWDRENTEAFF

d_gene: .
abundance: .
len: 15
v_gene: TRBV7-8
j_gene: TRBJ1-1
CDR3nt: TGTGCCAGCAGCTTCGCTAGTGGGGCGAACACTGAAGCTTTCTTT
CDR3aa: CASSFASGANTEAFF

d_gene: TRBD1
abundance: .
len: 13
v_gene: TRBV16
j_gene: TRBJ1-5
CDR3nt: TGTGCCAGCAGCCAAAGGGGGCTTCAGCCCCAGCATTTT
CDR3aa: CASSQRGLQPQHF

d_gene: TRBD2
abundance: once
len: 17
v_gene: TRBV10-3
j_gene: TRBJ2-1
CDR3nt: TGTGCCATCAGTGAGTCTCCCGGACTAGCGGGGAACAATGAGCAGTTCTTC
CDR3aa: CAISESPGLAGNNEQFF

d_gene: .
abundance: once
len: 16
v_gene: TRBV6-1
j_gene: TRBJ2-6
CDR3nt: TGTGCCAGCAGTGAAATTGCGGTCTCTGGGGCCAACGTCCTGACTTTC
CDR3aa: CASSEIAVSGANVLTF

d_gene: .
abundance: .
len: 13
v_gene: TRBV11-2
j_gene: TRBJ2-5
CDR3nt: TGTGCCAGCAGCCCCTTAGGGGATGGGACCCAGTACTTC
CDR3aa: CASSPLGDGTQYF

d_gene: .
abundance: .
len: 15
v_gene: TRBV28
j_gene: TRBJ2-7
CDR3nt: TGTGCCAGCACCTCGGGTGGGACAATAACCTACGAGCAGTACTTC
CDR3aa: CASTSGGTITYEQYF

d_gene: TRBD1
abundance: .
len: 15
v_gene: TRBV24-1
j_gene: TRBJ2-5
CDR3nt: TGTGCCACCAGTGATCCGGACAGGGGGCGAGAGACCCAGTACTTC
CDR3aa: CATSDPDRGRETQYF

d_gene: .
abundance: once
len: 13
v_gene: TRBV4-1
j_gene: TRBJ1-1
CDR3nt: TGCGCCAGCGGGCTGACAGAGAACACTGAAGCTTTCTTT
CDR3aa: CASGLTENTEAFF

d_gene: .
abundance: .
len: 13
v_gene: TRBV9
j_gene: TRBJ1-2
CDR3nt: TGTGCCAGCTCGCCCTCGGTGGGGCATGGCTACACCTTC
CDR3aa: CASSPSVGHGYTF

d_gene: .
abundance: .
len: 14
v_gene: TRBV7-8
j_gene: TRBJ2-1
CDR3nt: TGTGCCAGCAGCTTTGAGGCTCTGTGGGATGAGCAGTTCTTC
CDR3aa: CASSFEALWDEQFF

d_gene: TRBD1
abundance: .
len: 14
v_gene: TRBV7-9
j_gene: TRBJ1-2
CDR3nt: TGTGCCAGCTCTCAGGGACAGGGCAACTATGGCTACACCTTC
CDR3aa: CASSQGQGNYGYTF

d_gene: .
abundance: once
len: 15
v_gene: TRBV6-5
j_gene: TRBJ2-2
CDR3nt: TGTGCCAGCAGCCACAGTTCCCCGAACACCGGGGAGCTGTTTTTT
CDR3aa: CASSHSSPNTGELFF

d_gene: TRBD1
abundance: .
len: 15
v_gene: TRBV10-1
j_gene: TRBJ2-7
CDR3nt: TGCGCCAGCAGTGAGACAGGGGGCAGCTCCTACGAGCAGTACTTC
CDR3aa: CASSETGGSSYEQYF

d_gene: TRBD2
abundance: .
len: 15
v_gene: TRBV4-1
j_gene: TRBJ2-1
CDR3nt: TGCGCCAGCACCTTGATCGGGACTAGGTTCGATGAGCAGTTCTTC
CDR3aa: CASTLIGTRFDEQFF

d_gene: .
abundance: .
len: 12
v_gene: TRBV24-1
j_gene: TRBJ2-7
CDR3nt: TGTGCCACCCAAGGGGCCTCCTACGAGCAGTACTTC
CDR3aa: CATQGASYEQYF

d_gene: .
abundance: .
len: 13
v_gene: TRBV7-2
j_gene: TRBJ1-1
CDR3nt: TGTGCCAGCAGCCCCGACATGAACACTGAAGCTTTCTTT
CDR3aa: CASSPDMNTEAFF

d_gene: .
abundance: .
len: 13
v_gene: TRBV7-3
j_gene: TRBJ1-1
CDR3nt: TGTGCCAGCAGCTTAACCCCAAACACTGAAGCTTTCTTT
CDR3aa: CASSLTPNTEAFF